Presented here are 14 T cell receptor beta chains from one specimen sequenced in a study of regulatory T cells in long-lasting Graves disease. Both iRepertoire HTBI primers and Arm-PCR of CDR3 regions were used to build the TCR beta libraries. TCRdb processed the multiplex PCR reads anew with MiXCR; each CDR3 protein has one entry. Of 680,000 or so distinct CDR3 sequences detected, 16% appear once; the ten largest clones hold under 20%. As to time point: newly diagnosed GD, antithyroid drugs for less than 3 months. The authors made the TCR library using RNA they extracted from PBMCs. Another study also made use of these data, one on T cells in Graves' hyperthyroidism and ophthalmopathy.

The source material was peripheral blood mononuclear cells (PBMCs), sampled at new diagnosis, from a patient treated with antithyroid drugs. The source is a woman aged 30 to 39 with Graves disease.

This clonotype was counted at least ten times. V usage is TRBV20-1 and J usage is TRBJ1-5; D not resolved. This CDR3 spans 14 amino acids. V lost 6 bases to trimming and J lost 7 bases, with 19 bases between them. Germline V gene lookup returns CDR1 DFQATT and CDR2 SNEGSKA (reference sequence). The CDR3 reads CSAKSGSTYQPQHF. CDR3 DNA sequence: TGCAGTGCCAAGTCCGGCAGTACTTACCAGCCCCAGCATTTT.

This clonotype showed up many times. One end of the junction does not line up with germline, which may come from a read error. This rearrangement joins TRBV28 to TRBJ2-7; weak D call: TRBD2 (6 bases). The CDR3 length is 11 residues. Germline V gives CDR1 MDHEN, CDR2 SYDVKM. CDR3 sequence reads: CASSLGGGQAF. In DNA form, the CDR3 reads TGTGCCAGCAGTTTGGGGGGAGGACAAGCCTTC.

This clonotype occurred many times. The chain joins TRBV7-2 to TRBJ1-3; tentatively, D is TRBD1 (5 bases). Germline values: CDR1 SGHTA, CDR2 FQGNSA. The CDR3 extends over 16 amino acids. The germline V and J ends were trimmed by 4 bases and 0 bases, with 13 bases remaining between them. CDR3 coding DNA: TGTGCCAGCAGCTCCGGGGCGCGTGGCTCTGGAAACACCATATATTTT. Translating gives CASSSGARGSGNTIYF.

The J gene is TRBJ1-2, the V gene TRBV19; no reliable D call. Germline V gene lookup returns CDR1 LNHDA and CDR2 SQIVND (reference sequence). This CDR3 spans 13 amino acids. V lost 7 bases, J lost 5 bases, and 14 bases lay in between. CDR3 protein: CASKPGTLYGYTF. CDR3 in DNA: TGTGCCAGTAAGCCAGGCACCCTGTATGGCTACACCTTC.

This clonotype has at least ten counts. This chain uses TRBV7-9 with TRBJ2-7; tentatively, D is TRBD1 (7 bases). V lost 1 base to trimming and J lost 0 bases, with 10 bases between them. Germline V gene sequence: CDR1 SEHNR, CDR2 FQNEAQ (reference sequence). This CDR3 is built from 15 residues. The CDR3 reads CASSLGGDSSYEQYF. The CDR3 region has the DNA TGTGCCAGCAGCTTAGGCGGGGACAGCTCCTACGAGCAGTACTTC.

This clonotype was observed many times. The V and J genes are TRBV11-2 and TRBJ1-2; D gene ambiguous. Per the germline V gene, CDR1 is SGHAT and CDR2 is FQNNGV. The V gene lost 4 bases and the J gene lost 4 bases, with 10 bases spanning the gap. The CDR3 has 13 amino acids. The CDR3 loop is CASSSAQVYGYTF. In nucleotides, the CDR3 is TGTGCCAGCAGCTCCGCCCAAGTCTATGGCTACACCTTC.

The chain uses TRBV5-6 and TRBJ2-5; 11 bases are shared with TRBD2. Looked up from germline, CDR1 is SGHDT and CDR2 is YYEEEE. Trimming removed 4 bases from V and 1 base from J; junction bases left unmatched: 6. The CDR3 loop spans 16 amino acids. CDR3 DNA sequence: TGTGCCAGCAGCGCTTTAGCGGGAGGGACCCAAGAGACCCAGTACTTC. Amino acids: CASSALAGGTQETQYF.

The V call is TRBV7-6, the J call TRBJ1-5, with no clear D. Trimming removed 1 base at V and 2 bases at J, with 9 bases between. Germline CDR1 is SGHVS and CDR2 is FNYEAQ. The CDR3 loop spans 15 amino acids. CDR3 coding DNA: TGTGCCAGCAGCTTAGAGCTTGGACGCAATCAGCCCCAGCATTTT. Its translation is CASSLELGRNQPQHF.

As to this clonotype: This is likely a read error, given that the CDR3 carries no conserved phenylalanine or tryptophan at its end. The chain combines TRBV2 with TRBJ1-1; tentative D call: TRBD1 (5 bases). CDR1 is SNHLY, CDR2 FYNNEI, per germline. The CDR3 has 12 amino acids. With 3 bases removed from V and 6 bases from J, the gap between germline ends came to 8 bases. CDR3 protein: CASSDQGAEAFL. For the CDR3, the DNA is TGTGCCAGCAGTGATCAAGGGGCTGAAGCTTTCCTT.

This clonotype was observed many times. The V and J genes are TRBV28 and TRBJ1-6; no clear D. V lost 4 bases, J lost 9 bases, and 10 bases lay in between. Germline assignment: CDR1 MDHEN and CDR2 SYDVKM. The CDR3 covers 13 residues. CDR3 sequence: CASSSGSVSPLHF. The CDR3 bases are TGTGCCAGCAGTTCAGGTTCAGTTTCACCCCTCCACTTT.

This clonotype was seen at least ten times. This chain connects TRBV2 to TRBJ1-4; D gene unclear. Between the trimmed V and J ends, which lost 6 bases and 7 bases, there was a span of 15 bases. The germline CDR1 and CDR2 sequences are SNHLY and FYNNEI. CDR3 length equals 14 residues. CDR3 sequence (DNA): TGTGCCAGCAGCCAAGGAACTCAACTTGAAAAACTGTTTTTT. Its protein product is CASSQGTQLEKLFF.

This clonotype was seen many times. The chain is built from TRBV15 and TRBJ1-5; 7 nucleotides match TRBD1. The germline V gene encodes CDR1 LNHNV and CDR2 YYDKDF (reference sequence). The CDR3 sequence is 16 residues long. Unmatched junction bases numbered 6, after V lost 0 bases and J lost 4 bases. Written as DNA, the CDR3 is TGTGCCACCAGCAGAGATCGAGGGACAGCTAATCAGCCCCAGCATTTT. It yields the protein CATSRDRGTANQPQHF. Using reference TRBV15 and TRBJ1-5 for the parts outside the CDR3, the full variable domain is DAMVIQNPRYQVTQFGKPVTLSCSQTLNHNVMYWYQQKSSQAPKLLFHYYDKDFNNEADTPDNFQSRRPNTSFCFLDIRSPGLGDTAMYLCATSRDRGTANQPQHFGDGTRLSIL.

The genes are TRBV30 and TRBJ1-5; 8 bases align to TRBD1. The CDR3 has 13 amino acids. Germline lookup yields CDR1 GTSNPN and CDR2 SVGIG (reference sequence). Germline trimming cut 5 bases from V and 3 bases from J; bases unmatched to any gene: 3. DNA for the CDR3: TGTGCCTGGTCGGGACAGGTCAATCAGCCCCAGCATTTT. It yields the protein CAWSGQVNQPQHF. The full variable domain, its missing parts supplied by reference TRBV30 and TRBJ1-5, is SQTIHQWPATLVQPVGSPLSLECTVEGTSNPNLYWYRQAAGRGLQLLFYSVGIGQISSEVPQNLSASRPQDRQFILSSKKLLLSDSGFYLCAWSGQVNQPQHFGDGTRLSIL.

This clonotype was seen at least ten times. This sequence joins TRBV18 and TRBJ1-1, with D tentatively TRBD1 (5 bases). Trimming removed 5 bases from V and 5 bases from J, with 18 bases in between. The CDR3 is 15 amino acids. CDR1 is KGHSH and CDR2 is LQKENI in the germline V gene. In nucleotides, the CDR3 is TGTGCCAGCTCAATAAATCTGGGACTGGGGACTGAAGCTTTCTTT. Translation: CASSINLGLGTEAFF.